This T cell receptor (beta chain) emerged from a study of OX40 agonist ivuxolimab in advanced cancers. As for the study in general: Among those treated, three patients had partial responses, one with hepatocellular carcinoma and two with cutaneous melanoma. Study-wide findings and caveats: Dose levels from 0.1 to 3.0 mg/kg saw CD4+ and CD8+ blood T cells expand clonally by week 6.

Measured with immunoSEQ multiplex PCR; TCRdb has only the in-frame clones, and not every one. Of 60,000 to 80,000 clones in the sample, around four fifths were seen once. On this clone: Its antigen is not identified.

The CDR3 has 16 amino acids. V was cut by 5 bases and J by 0 bases, with 14 bases left in between. Germline V gene sequence: CDR1 LGHNA, CDR2 YNFKEQ. This sequence joins TRBV4-2 and TRBJ2-1; TRBD1 or TRBD2 may be the D gene (5 bases each). Sequenced material: CD4+ or CD8+ T cells sorted from blood, taken in a trial of the OX40 agonist ivuxolimab. The receptor was derived from an adult with an advanced solid tumor such as melanoma, head and neck, liver or kidney cancer. CDR3 sequence: CASSSQPGSSYNEQFF. In nucleotides, the CDR3 is TGTGCCAGCAGCTCGCAACCAGGGAGCTCCTACAATGAGCAGTTCTTC.